This section outlines one T cell receptor beta chain sequence together with its context. Its antigen is not known. The data were produced by immunoSEQ multiplex PCR, yet TCRdb's version contains in-frame clones alone and is incomplete. Among around 100,000 clones, about 88% were seen once, and the ten largest hold roughly 21%. This CDR3 comprises 17 residues. CDR1 is MGHRA and CDR2 is YSYEKL in the germline V gene. J lost 4 bases, V lost 5 bases, and 11 bases had no gene match. The source of the sample is a study of T cell responses to AZD1222 COVID-19 vaccine. Study-level results: The repertoires were collected only after the peak T cell response. The study identified only five to seven AZD1222 recipients as seropositive at baseline.

The specimen comprised peripheral blood, sampled on day 0 of AZD1222 vaccination. The TCR comes from an adult in good health. V usage is TRBV4-1 and J usage is TRBJ2-1; TRBD2 agrees at 10 bases. CDR3 sequence reads: CASSLGVSGRAYNEQFF. CDR3 coding DNA: TGCGCCAGCAGCTTGGGGGTGAGCGGGAGGGCTTACAATGAGCAGTTCTTC.